This T cell receptor (beta chain) was identified in a study of blood T cell repertoires in COVID-19. About the research overall: Material from acute and convalescent COVID-19 was sourced from the United States, Italy and Spain. The cDNA or gDNA used as material had been derived from T cells, B-cell-depleted T cells, or PBMCs.

Original methodology: The assay estimated nucleated cells by amplifying reference gene primers. Sequenced by immunoSEQ multiplex PCR; TCRdb stores in-frame clones only, minus some. V, J and clone size are taken as reported in that table, and D and trimming were inferred from the DNA itself. The sample holds about 110,000 clones, about 80% seen once. The V segment lost 7 bases and the J segment 6 bases; nucleotides outside the gene matches: 5. The CDR3 runs 13 residues. Germline V lookup: CDR1 GTSNPN, CDR2 SVGIG (reference sequence). Sequenced: peripheral blood. This clonotype was obtained from a woman aged 60-75 years with acute or convalescent COVID-19. The chain employs TRBV30 and TRBJ1-6; TRBD1 matches 8 bases. In DNA, the CDR3 is TGTGCCTCCGACAGGGGACTTAATTCACCCCTCCACTTT. The encoded protein is CASDRGLNSPLHF.